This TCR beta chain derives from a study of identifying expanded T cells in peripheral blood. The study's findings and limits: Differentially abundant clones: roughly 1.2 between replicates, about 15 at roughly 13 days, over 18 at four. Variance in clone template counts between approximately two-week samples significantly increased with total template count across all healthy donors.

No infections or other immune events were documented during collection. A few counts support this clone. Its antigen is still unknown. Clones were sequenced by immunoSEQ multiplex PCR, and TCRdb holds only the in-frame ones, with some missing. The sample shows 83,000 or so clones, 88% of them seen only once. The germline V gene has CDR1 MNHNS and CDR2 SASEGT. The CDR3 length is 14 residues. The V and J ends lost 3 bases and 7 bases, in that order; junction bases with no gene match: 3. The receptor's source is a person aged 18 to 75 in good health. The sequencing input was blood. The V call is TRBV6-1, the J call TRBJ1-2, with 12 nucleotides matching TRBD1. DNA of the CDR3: TGTGCCAGCAGTGAGCCGGGACAGGGGGCTGGCTACACCTTC. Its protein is CASSEPGQGAGYTF.